This TCR beta chain was recovered during a study of regulatory T cells in long-lasting Graves disease. Trimming left V 6 bases short and J 11 bases short, with 19 bases between. Germline-derived CDR1 and CDR2 are DFQATT and SNEGSKA (reference sequence). This CDR3 is built from 12 residues. This clonotype was seen a few times. Its antigen is not known. The time point denotes: persistent/refractory GD, antithyroid drugs over 5 years with positive TRAb. Scientists built the TCR library using RNA that was extracted from PBMCs. Study outcomes and limitations: TRBV28 was favored in persistent disease, as were TRBJ1-2 and TRBJ2-5.

Construction of the TCR beta libraries employed iRepertoire HTBI primers in conjunction with Arm-PCR of CDR3 regions. One entry per CDR3 protein results from TCRdb running MiXCR on the multiplex PCR reads. The sample includes 700,000 or so distinct CDR3 sequences, about 30% of them seen just once. This receptor was obtained from a female donor with Graves disease. Sequences were derived from peripheral blood mononuclear cells (PBMCs), sampled when the disease was refractory, from a patient treated with antithyroid drugs. The rearrangement links TRBV20-1 to TRBJ1-1, with D perhaps matching TRBD1 (6 bases). CDR3 region: CSAPDGGSTAFF. As DNA, the CDR3 is TGCAGTGCCCCAGACGGGGGCTCGACGGCTTTCTTT.